This T cell receptor beta chain was documented in a study of a mutant IDH1 vaccine in newly diagnosed glioma. Study-wide background: Previous care, which was radiotherapy, temozolomide, or both, most often involved both.

Time point meaning: week 35, safety follow-up. Doses consisted of 300 ug of mutant IDH1 20-mer peptide each, paired with topical imiquimod. Vaccinations, eight in total, occurred in weeks 1, 3, 5, 7, 11, 15, 19, 23. The donor cohort comprised cases of new WHO grade 3 or 4 IDH1-mutant, ATRX-lost astrocytoma. The CDR3 spans 15 residues. Germline V CDR1 and CDR2: SGHRS, YFSETQ. Trimming left V 0 bases short and J 0 bases short, with 6 bases between. Assay: immunoSEQ multiplex PCR; the TCRdb copy retains only in-frame clones and omits some. The sample has around 52,000 clones; about 82% are singletons. Concerning this clone: Its antigen remains unknown.

The specimen comprised PBMCs, sampled from a glioma patient whose treatment included an IDH1 peptide vaccine. This clonotype was sampled from a man between 35 and 55 years old with glioma. The V gene is TRBV5-1, the J gene TRBJ1-4; D not resolved. CDR3 region: CASSLGVSTNEKLFF. In DNA form, the CDR3 reads TGCGCCAGCAGCTTGGGGGTTTCAACTAATGAAAAACTGTTTTTT.